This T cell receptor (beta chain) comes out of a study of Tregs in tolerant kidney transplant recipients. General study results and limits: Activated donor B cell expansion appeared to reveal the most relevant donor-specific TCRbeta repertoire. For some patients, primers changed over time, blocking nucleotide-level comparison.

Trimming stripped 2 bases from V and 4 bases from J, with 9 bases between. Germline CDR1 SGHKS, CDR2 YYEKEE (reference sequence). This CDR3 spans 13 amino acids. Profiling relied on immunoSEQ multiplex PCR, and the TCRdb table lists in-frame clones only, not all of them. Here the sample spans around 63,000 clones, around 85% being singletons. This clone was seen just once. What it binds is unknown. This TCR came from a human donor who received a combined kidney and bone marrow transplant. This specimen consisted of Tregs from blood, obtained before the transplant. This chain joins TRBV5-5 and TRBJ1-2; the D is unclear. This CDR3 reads CASSFPGSYGYTF. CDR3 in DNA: TGTGCCAGCAGCTTCCCCGGGAGCTATGGCTACACCTTC.